This TCR beta chain is drawn from a study of T cells after yellow fever vaccination. Study-wide results and limits: Any FACS-sorted repertoire could hold abundant clonotypes that contaminate it from the bulk population. Reappearance after the booster was observed for most primary-vaccination clones (96% CD4, around 90% CD8). Across the CD4 and CD8 compartments, a small share of clonotypes was present in both.

Production of TCR cDNA was by 5'RACE template switching, which also added a universal primer site and UMIs. TCRdb re-called the 5' RACE reads through MiXCR, storing one row per CDR3 protein. The table shows a few hundred thousand distinct CDR3 sequences, with 8.7% occurring only once. The V end was cut by 1 base, the J end by 7 bases, with 13 bases between. The CDR3 extends over 14 amino acids. Germline V gene data show CDR1 as SGHAT and CDR2 as FQNNGV. Worth noting for this clonotype: As yet, its antigen is unknown.

The origin of this receptor is a man aged 18 to 29 who received the YFV17D yellow fever vaccine. J is TRBJ1-2 and V is TRBV11-2; the D gene is possibly TRBD1 (6 bases). The sample consisted of PBMCs, taken on the day of the first yellow fever vaccination. For the CDR3, the DNA is TGTGCCAGCAGCTTAGTAGGGGGGGCGCGTGGCTACACCTTC. This translates into CASSLVGGARGYTF.